The 27 T cell receptor beta chains listed next were all sequenced from one sample in a study of T cell responses to AZD1222 COVID-19 vaccine. This table comes from immunoSEQ multiplex PCR, and its TCRdb copy is limited to in-frame clones, with some not included. The sample carries about 100,000 clones, over 75% recorded once. This specimen consisted of peripheral blood, obtained on day 0 of AZD1222 vaccination. These receptors originate from an adult in good health.

This clone occurred a few times. CDR3 sequence: CASSLFPDSSYGYTF. Here the CDR3 DNA reads TGTGCCAGCAGCTTGTTCCCAGACAGCAGCTATGGCTACACCTTC. This chain joins TRBV7-2 and TRBJ1-2; a possible D gene is TRBD1 (5 bases). The V and J ends lost 3 bases and 4 bases respectively, with 15 bases between them. This CDR3 contains 15 residues. The V gene's germline CDR1 is SGHTA and CDR2 FQGNSA.

This clone was seen only once. This sequence joins TRBV5-1 and TRBJ2-1; tentative D call: TRBD1 (6 bases). V was cut by 4 bases and J by 2 bases, with 13 bases left in between. The CDR3 has 15 residues. CDR1 SGHRS and CDR2 YFSETQ come from the germline V gene. CDR3 nucleotide sequence: TGCGCCAGCAGCCCGCGACAGGCTCCCTACAATGAGCAGTTCTTC. Encoded protein: CASSPRQAPYNEQFF.

The chain combines TRBV28 with TRBJ2-7; no definite D call. The CDR3 is made up of 11 amino acids. V lost 6 bases and J lost 4, with 7 bases in between. CDR1 is MDHEN, CDR2 SYDVKM, per germline. Written as DNA, the CDR3 is TGTGCCAGCAGGAGAGGATACGAGCAGTACTTC. Its translation: CASRRGYEQYF. Full variable domain (missing parts from reference TRBV28 and TRBJ2-7): DVKVTQSSRYLVKRTGEKVFLECVQDMDHENMFWYRQDPGLGLRLIYFSYDVKMKEKGDIPEGYSVSREKKERFSLILESASTNQTSMYLCASRRGYEQYFGPGTRLTVT.

This chain uses TRBV11-2 with TRBJ2-2; 11 positions agree with TRBD1. CDR1 and CDR2 (germline): SGHAT, FQNNGV. CDR3 length equals 16 residues. J gave up 7 bases and V 5 bases, and 9 bases lay outside the gene matches. In DNA form, the CDR3 reads TGTGCCAGCAGCCGCGGACAGGGGGCGCGGGGCGGGGAGCTGTTTTTT. Its protein is CASSRGQGARGGELFF. The full variable domain, its missing parts supplied by reference TRBV11-2 and TRBJ2-2, is EAGVAQSPRYKIIEKRQSVAFWCNPISGHATLYWYQQILGQGPKLLIQFQNNGVVDDSQLPKDRFSAERLKGVDSTLKIQPAKLEDSAVYLCASSRGQGARGGELFFGEGSRLTVL.

This chain uses TRBV29-1 with TRBJ1-2; 7 positions match TRBD1. With 7 bases clipped from V and 2 bases from J, the junction kept 13 bases outside the gene matches. The CDR3 has 15 residues. The germline gives CDR1 SQVTM, CDR2 ANQGSEA. The chain's CDR3 is CSGEIRTGRNYGYTF. The CDR3 nucleotides read TGCAGCGGGGAGATTAGGACAGGTCGCAACTATGGCTACACCTTC.

The chain combines TRBV6-5 with TRBJ2-7; D is perhaps TRBD1 (6 bases). The CDR3 extends over 15 amino acids. Germline-derived CDR1 and CDR2 are MNHEY and SVGAGI. V gave up 6 bases and J gave up 2 bases, with 17 bases separating them. The DNA of the CDR3 is TGTGCCAGCAGCCTTGAGGGGGTAGGTACCTACGAGCAGTACTTC. Amino acids: CASSLEGVGTYEQYF.

This clone was recorded only once. The V gene is TRBV3-1 (or the pseudogene TRBV3-2), the J gene TRBJ2-2; D is unresolved. There are 14 residues in the CDR3. V lost 5 bases, J lost 1 base, and 8 bases lay in between. CDR1 is LGHDT, CDR2 YNNKEL, per germline (reference sequence). In nucleotides, the CDR3 is TGTGCCAGCAGCTCACTTCTGAACACCGGGGAGCTGTTTTTT. Translation: CASSSLLNTGELFF.

The gene calls are TRBV6-5 and TRBJ2-3; D is unresolved. V was clipped by 5 bases and J by 0 bases, with 12 bases between them. Germline V gives CDR1 MNHEY, CDR2 SVGAGI. This CDR3 is built from 15 residues. CDR3 in amino acids: CASSSVTLSTDTQYF. The DNA for the CDR3 is TGTGCCAGCAGTAGTGTTACTCTTAGCACAGATACGCAGTATTTT.

The chain is built from TRBV10-3 and TRBJ2-3, with TRBD2 identical over 14 bases. The CDR3 covers 17 residues. Germline V gives CDR1 ENHRY, CDR2 SYGVKD. V trimming: 7 bases; J trimming: 2 bases; junction bases outside the gene matches: 8. This chain's CDR3 is CAITSGTSGSFTDTQYF. The DNA for the CDR3 is TGTGCCATCACCTCCGGGACTAGCGGGAGTTTCACAGATACGCAGTATTTT.

The chain combines TRBV6-6 with TRBJ1-3; no firm D call. This CDR3 region has 14 residues. CDR1 is MNHNY and CDR2 is SVGAGI in the germline V gene (reference sequence). Trimming removed 2 bases at V and 0 bases at J, with 5 bases between. The CDR3 sequence is CASSYRFSGNTIYF. CDR3 DNA: TGTGCCAGCAGTTACAGGTTCTCTGGAAACACCATATATTTT.

The genes are TRBV9 and TRBJ2-1, with a tentative D call TRBD2 (6 bases). V was shortened by 4 bases and J by 4 bases, with 21 bases between the two germline ends. The CDR3 sequence is 17 residues long. Germline V gives CDR1 SGDLS, CDR2 YYNGEE. CDR3 DNA: TGTGCCAGCAGCCCTTCCTTCAGGGCTGGGACTTACAATGAGCAGTTCTTC. Its protein product is CASSPSFRAGTYNEQFF.

The V gene is TRBV6-2 or TRBV6-3, the J gene TRBJ2-1; no definite D call. This CDR3 is 13 amino acids long. CDR1 MNHEY and CDR2 SVGEGT come from the germline V gene. Trimming took off 0 bases at V and 7 bases at J, with 7 bases between the two ends. CDR3 sequence reads: CASSYSVANEQFF. DNA of the CDR3: TGTGCCAGCAGTTACTCGGTCGCTAATGAGCAGTTCTTC.

The chain links TRBV4-2 to TRBJ1-2, with TRBD1 identical over 9 bases. Germline lookup yields CDR1 LGHNA and CDR2 YNFKEQ. The CDR3 loop spans 15 amino acids. V shed 0 bases and J 4 bases; nucleotides not matched to a gene: 3. The CDR3 region has the DNA TGTGCCAGCAGCCAAGACGGGGACAGGGTCTATGGCTACACCTTC. It translates to CASSQDGDRVYGYTF.

The V and J genes are TRBV28 and TRBJ2-7; no firm D call. Looked up from germline, CDR1 is MDHEN and CDR2 is SYDVKM. V was shortened by 8 bases and J by 3 bases, with 8 bases between the two germline ends. The CDR3 loop spans 11 amino acids. The CDR3 region has the DNA TGTGCCAGCGGGTTTTTCTACGAGCAGTACTTC. Its protein product is CASGFFYEQYF.

In DNA form, the CDR3 reads TGTGCCAGCAGCCCGGAACTTGGCTCCTATAATTCACCCCTCCACTTT. It encodes CASSPELGSYNSPLHF. V and J are TRBV11-2 and TRBJ1-6; D uncertain. Trimming removed 5 bases at V and 0 bases at J, with 11 bases between. The CDR3 has 16 residues. The germline gives CDR1 SGHAT, CDR2 FQNNGV.

The CDR3 nucleotides read TGTGCCAGTAGTAAAAGACGGGGAGATACGCAGTATTTT. Amino acid sequence: CASSKRRGDTQYF. The chain carries TRBV19 and TRBJ2-3, with D possibly TRBD2 on 5 matching bases. With 4 bases removed from V and 5 bases from J, the gap between germline ends came to 10 bases. The germline V gene encodes CDR1 LNHDA and CDR2 SQIVND (reference sequence). The CDR3 runs to 13 residues.

V and J are TRBV6-1 and TRBJ1-2; D gene uncertain. The CDR3 has 13 residues. Per the germline V gene, CDR1 is MNHNS and CDR2 is SASEGT. Deletions cut 2 bases from V and 5 bases from J, with 9 bases between. CDR3: CASSEQMFYGYTF. Written as DNA, the CDR3 is TGTGCCAGCAGTGAACAGATGTTTTATGGCTACACCTTC.

J is TRBJ2-5 and V is TRBV7-2; D is ambiguous. CDR1 and CDR2 from the germline V gene are SGHTA and FQGNSA. The CDR3 runs 14 residues. Trimming left V 1 base short and J 3 bases short, with 9 bases between. The CDR3 sequence: CASSLVVREETQYF. CDR3 nucleotides: TGTGCCAGCAGCTTAGTTGTCAGAGAAGAGACCCAGTACTTC.

The chain has TRBV27 and TRBJ2-7, with a weak D call TRBD1 (5 bases). Deletions cut 7 bases from V and 8 bases from J, with 27 bases between. Germline CDR1 reads MNHEY; CDR2 reads SMNVEV (reference sequence). The CDR3 sequence is 16 residues long. CDR3 DNA: TGTGCCAGCACCGCGAAACCGACAGTCTCTCGATCTCAGCAGTACTTC. Its protein is CASTAKPTVSRSQQYF.

The chain joins TRBV29-1 to TRBJ2-1, with TRBD1 matching 8 bases. The CDR3 is 15 amino acids. Germline assignment: CDR1 SQVTM and CDR2 ANQGSEA. V dropped 6 bases and J dropped 0; count of bases not matched to a gene: 7. The CDR3 is CSVINRGASYNEQFF. The CDR3 DNA sequence: TGCAGCGTAATTAACAGGGGGGCCTCCTACAATGAGCAGTTCTTC.

The CDR3 here is CASSSQGSLNMDTQYF. The CDR3 region has the DNA TGTGCCAGCTCAAGCCAGGGGTCGTTAAACATGGATACGCAGTATTTT. The chain recombines TRBV18 with TRBJ2-3; D is perhaps TRBD1 (6 bases). This CDR3 comprises 16 residues. CDR1 KGHSH and CDR2 LQKENI come from the germline V gene. V dropped 5 bases and J dropped 6 bases, with 21 bases sitting between them.

This chain links TRBV5-1 with TRBJ1-5, with 9 bases lining up with TRBD1. The CDR3 totals 14 residues. Trimming cost V 4 bases and J 4 bases; bases outside gene matches: 3. Germline V gives CDR1 SGHRS, CDR2 YFSETQ. CDR3 region: CASSHGTGNQPQHF. In nucleotides, the CDR3 is TGCGCCAGCAGCCACGGGACAGGGAATCAGCCCCAGCATTTT.

The chain combines TRBV19 with TRBJ1-4; 8 positions agree with TRBD1. Unmatched junction bases numbered 9, after V lost 7 bases and J lost 8 bases. Germline V lookup: CDR1 LNHDA, CDR2 SQIVND (reference sequence). The CDR3 is 14 amino acids. The CDR3 loop reads CASTRSGQVEKLFF. CDR3 nucleotide sequence: TGTGCCAGTACGCGTTCGGGACAGGTAGAAAAACTGTTTTTT.

This chain connects TRBV4-2 to TRBJ2-3; 10 nucleotides match TRBD2. The germline gives CDR1 LGHNA, CDR2 YNFKEQ. CDR3 length equals 21 residues. The trim removed 1 base at V and 2 bases at J, leaving 18 bases unmatched. The CDR3, as DNA: TGTGCCAGCAGCCAAGTTTGGACGCTAGCGGGAGACCCCTCCCACACAGATACGCAGTATTTT. This sequence encodes CASSQVWTLAGDPSHTDTQYF.

The CDR3 region has the DNA TGTGCCAGTAGTATTGGGGTCAATCAGCCCCAGCATTTT. Translation gives CASSIGVNQPQHF. The rearrangement joins TRBV19 to TRBJ1-5; D call uncertain. Trimming took 3 bases from V and 3 from J, leaving 6 bases between them. This CDR3 has 13 amino acids. Germline V gives CDR1 LNHDA, CDR2 SQIVND (reference sequence).

The rearrangement joins TRBV5-1 to TRBJ2-7, with 7 bases lining up with TRBD1. V dropped 1 base and J dropped 4; count of bases not matched to a gene: 2. The CDR3 contains 13 residues. CDR1 is SGHRS and CDR2 is YFSETQ in the germline V gene. CDR3 loop: CASSLSQGYEQYF. CDR3 coding DNA: TGCGCCAGCAGCTTGTCACAGGGGTACGAGCAGTACTTC.

The rearrangement uses TRBV6-4 and TRBJ2-7; 12 nucleotides align to TRBD2. The J segment lost 4 bases and the V segment lost 10 bases, leaving 5 bases of the junction unmatched. The length of the CDR3 is 13 residues. Germline assignment: CDR1 MRHNA and CDR2 SNTAGT. For the CDR3, the DNA is TGTGCCAACGGACTAGCGGGACTTTACGAGCAGTACTTC. Its protein product is CANGLAGLYEQYF.